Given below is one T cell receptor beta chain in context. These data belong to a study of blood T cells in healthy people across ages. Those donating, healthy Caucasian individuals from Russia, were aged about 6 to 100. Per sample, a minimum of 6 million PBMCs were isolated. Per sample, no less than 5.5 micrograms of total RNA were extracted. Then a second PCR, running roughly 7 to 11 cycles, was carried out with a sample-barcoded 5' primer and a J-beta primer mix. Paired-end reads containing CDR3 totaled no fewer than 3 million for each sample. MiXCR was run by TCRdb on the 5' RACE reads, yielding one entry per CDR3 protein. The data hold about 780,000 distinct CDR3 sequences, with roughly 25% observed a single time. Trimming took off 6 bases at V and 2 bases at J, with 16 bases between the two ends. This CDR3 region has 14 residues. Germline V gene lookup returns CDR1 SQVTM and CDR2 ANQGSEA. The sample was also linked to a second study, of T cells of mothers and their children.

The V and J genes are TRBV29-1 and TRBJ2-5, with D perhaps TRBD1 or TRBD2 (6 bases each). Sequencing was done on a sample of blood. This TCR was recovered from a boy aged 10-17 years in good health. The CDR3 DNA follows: TGCAGCGTCGCATCGGGGGCGTATCAAGAGACCCAGTACTTC. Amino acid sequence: CSVASGAYQETQYF.